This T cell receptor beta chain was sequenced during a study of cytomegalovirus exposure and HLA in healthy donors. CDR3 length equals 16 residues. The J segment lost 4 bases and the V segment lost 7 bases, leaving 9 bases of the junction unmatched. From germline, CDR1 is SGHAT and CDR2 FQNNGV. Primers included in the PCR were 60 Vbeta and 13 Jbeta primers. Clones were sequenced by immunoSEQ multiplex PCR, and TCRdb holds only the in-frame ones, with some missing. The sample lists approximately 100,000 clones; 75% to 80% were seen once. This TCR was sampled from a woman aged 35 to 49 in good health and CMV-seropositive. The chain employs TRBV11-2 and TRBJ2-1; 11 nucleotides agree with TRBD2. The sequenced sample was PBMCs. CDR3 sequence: CASNKIGLAGYNEQFF. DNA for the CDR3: TGTGCCAGCAACAAAATCGGACTAGCGGGTTACAATGAGCAGTTCTTC.